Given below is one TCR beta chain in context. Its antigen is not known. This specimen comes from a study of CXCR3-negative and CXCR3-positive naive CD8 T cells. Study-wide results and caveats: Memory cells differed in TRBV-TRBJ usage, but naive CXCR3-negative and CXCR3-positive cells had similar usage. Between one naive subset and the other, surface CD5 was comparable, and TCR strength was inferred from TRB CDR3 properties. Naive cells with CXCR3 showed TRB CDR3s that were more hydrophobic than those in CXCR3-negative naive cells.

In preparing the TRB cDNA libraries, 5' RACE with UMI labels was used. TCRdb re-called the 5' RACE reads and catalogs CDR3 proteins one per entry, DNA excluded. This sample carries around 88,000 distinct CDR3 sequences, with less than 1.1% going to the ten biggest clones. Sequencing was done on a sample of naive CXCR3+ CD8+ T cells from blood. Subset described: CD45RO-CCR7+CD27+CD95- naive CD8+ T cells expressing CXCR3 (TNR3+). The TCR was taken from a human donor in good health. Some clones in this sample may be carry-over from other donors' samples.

CDR3 region: CASRWVQETQYF. This sequence joins TRBV6-6 and TRBJ2-5. The germline V gene encodes CDR1 MNHNY and CDR2 SVGAGI (reference sequence). The CDR3 spans 12 residues.